Listed below are T cell receptor beta chains from one sample, sequenced in a study of shared clonotypes between healthy human individuals. This table comes from immunoSEQ multiplex PCR, and its TCRdb copy is limited to in-frame clones, with some not included. The table has roughly 2.2 million clones, around 93% seen once; the top ten hold around 0.4%. Material: naive CD4+ T cells from PBMCs. The receptor source for this set is a man younger than 30 in good health. Some clones in this sample may be carry-over from other donors' samples. Both conserved end residues are part of each CDR3. D genes are given only for firm matches. Not all rows give a size; the values are once, few, many and, for expanded clones, a class.

>TRBV28|TRBJ2-7|NA|TRBD1
CASSEIGTDNYEQYF
TGTGCCAGCAGCGAAATTGGGACAGATAACTACGAGCAGTACTTC
>TRBV5-1|TRBJ2-5|NA|TRBD2
CASSLATSEETQYF
TGCGCCAGCAGCTTGGCGACTAGCGAGGAGACCCAGTACTTC
>TRBV7-9|TRBJ1-3|NA|TRBD1
CASSPQDRGNTGNTIYF
TGTGCCAGCAGCCCACAAGACAGGGGGAATACTGGAAACACCATATATTTT
>TRBV5-1|TRBJ2-7|NA|NA
CASSLSVEAAHEQYF
TGCGCCAGCAGCCTTAGCGTCGAGGCGGCCCACGAGCAGTACTTC
>TRBV5-1|TRBJ1-3|NA|NA
CASSVQGSSGNTIYF
TGCGCCAGCAGCGTTCAAGGATCCTCTGGAAACACCATATATTTT
>TRBV4-1|TRBJ2-3|NA|NA
CASSPGSGITDTQYF
TGCGCCAGCAGTCCGGGGAGCGGAATCACAGATACGCAGTATTTT
>TRBV12-5|TRBJ2-3|NA|NA
CASGLVPQTQYF
TGTGCTAGTGGTTTGGTACCCCAGACGCAGTATTTT
>TRBV2|TRBJ2-5|NA|NA
CASSVRKAQETQYF
TGTGCCAGCAGTGTTCGGAAAGCCCAAGAGACCCAGTACTTC
>TRBV19|TRBJ1-5|NA|NA
CASSMTAVRHQPQHF
TGTGCCAGTAGTATGACAGCGGTACGTCATCAGCCCCAGCATTTT
>TRBV28|TRBJ2-4|once|NA
CASIEGNAKNIQYF
TGTGCCAGCATAGAGGGTAACGCCAAAAACATTCAGTACTTC
>TRBV4-2|TRBJ2-7|NA|TRBD2
CASSQDWLAGGEQYF
TGTGCCAGCAGCCAAGATTGGCTAGCGGGAGGCGAGCAGTACTTC
>TRBV7-6|TRBJ2-2|NA|NA
CASSLVGLGNTGELFF
TGTGCCAGCAGCTTAGTCGGCCTAGGGAACACCGGGGAGCTGTTTTTT
>TRBV15|TRBJ1-1|NA|NA
CATSRETETYTEAFF
TGTGCCACCAGCAGAGAGACGGAAACCTACACTGAAGCTTTCTTT
>TRBV5-1|TRBJ2-1|NA|TRBD2
CASSSGTSGSNLEFF
TGCGCCAGCAGCTCCGGGACTAGCGGGAGTAATTTGGAGTTCTTC
>TRBV5-1|TRBJ1-4|NA|NA
CASSSRTQGPTNEKLFF
TGCGCCAGCAGCTCCAGGACGCAAGGTCCAACTAATGAAAAACTGTTTTTT
>TRBV9|TRBJ1-3|once|NA
CASSAGDPDGNTIYF
TGTGCCAGTTCAGCCGGGGATCCGGACGGAAACACCATATATTTT
>TRBV5-8|TRBJ1-3|once|NA
CASSLGMYDGNTIYF
TGTGCCAGCAGCTTGGGCATGTACGATGGAAACACCATATATTTT
>TRBV30|TRBJ1-5|NA|TRBD1
CAWSTGTGGNQPQHF
TGTGCCTGGAGTACCGGGACAGGGGGTAATCAGCCCCAGCATTTT
>TRBV14|TRBJ2-7|NA|TRBD2
CASSRRTSGTYEQYF
TGTGCCAGCAGCCGAAGGACTAGCGGAACCTACGAGCAGTACTTC
>TRBV2|TRBJ2-7|NA|TRBD1
CASSAEQGARYEQYF
TGTGCCAGCAGTGCGGAACAGGGGGCGAGGTACGAGCAGTACTTC
>TRBV7-9|TRBJ1-1|NA|NA
CASSLSGSSTEAFF
TGTGCCAGCAGCCTCAGTGGCAGCAGCACTGAAGCTTTCTTT
>TRBV19|TRBJ1-4|NA|NA
CATSERWHNEKLFF
TGTGCCACCTCCGAGAGGTGGCATAATGAAAAACTGTTTTTT
>TRBV30|TRBJ1-2|once|NA
CAWSRGNYGYTF
TGTGCCTGGAGTAGGGGGAACTATGGCTACACCTTC
>TRBV5-8|TRBJ2-1|NA|NA
CASSLRNGRSSYNEQFF
TGTGCCAGCAGCTTGAGGAACGGGAGAAGCTCCTACAATGAGCAGTTCTTC
>TRBV6-5|TRBJ1-2|NA|TRBD1
CASSPGTARGYTF
TGTGCCAGCAGCCCCGGGACAGCTCGGGGCTACACCTTC
>TRBV5-4|TRBJ2-3|NA|NA
CASSLLIQSGTDTQYF
TGTGCCAGCAGCTTGTTGATCCAATCGGGCACAGATACGCAGTATTTT
>TRBV2|TRBJ2-5|NA|NA
CASTRTRKETQYF
TGTGCCAGCACCCGGACCCGAAAAGAGACCCAGTACTTC
>TRBV7-3|TRBJ2-3|NA|TRBD2
CASSLFSGNTDTQYF
TGTGCCAGCAGCTTATTTAGCGGGAACACAGATACGCAGTATTTT
>TRBV2|TRBJ1-2|few|NA
CASSLRDNYGYTF
TGTGCCAGCAGTCTCCGGGACAACTATGGCTACACCTTC
>TRBV11-2|TRBJ1-1|NA|NA
CASSLGPGGVGTEAFF
TGTGCCAGCAGCTTAGGACCGGGGGGGGTTGGGACTGAAGCTTTCTTT
>TRBV28|TRBJ2-7|NA|NA
CASSFSQGRAEQYF
TGTGCCAGCAGTTTCTCACAGGGACGGGCGGAGCAGTACTTC
>TRBV5-1|TRBJ2-7|once|TRBD1
CASSLGQGNTREYF
TGCGCCAGCAGCTTGGGACAGGGGAATACGAGGGAGTACTTC
>TRBV5-1|TRBJ2-1|once|NA
CASSLVQGPYNEQFF
TGCGCCAGCAGCTTGGTCCAAGGGCCCTACAATGAGCAGTTCTTC
>TRBV2|TRBJ1-2|NA|NA
CASRGDGIYGYTF
TGTGCCAGCAGGGGCGATGGGATCTATGGCTACACCTTC
>TRBV5-1|TRBJ2-1|NA|NA
CASSSTGDGSYNEQFF
TGCGCCAGCAGCTCGACAGGTGACGGCTCCTACAATGAGCAGTTCTTC
>TRBV27|TRBJ2-1|NA|TRBD2
CASSLRGGRAPDNEQFF
TGTGCCAGCAGTTTAAGGGGCGGGAGGGCCCCTGACAATGAGCAGTTCTTC